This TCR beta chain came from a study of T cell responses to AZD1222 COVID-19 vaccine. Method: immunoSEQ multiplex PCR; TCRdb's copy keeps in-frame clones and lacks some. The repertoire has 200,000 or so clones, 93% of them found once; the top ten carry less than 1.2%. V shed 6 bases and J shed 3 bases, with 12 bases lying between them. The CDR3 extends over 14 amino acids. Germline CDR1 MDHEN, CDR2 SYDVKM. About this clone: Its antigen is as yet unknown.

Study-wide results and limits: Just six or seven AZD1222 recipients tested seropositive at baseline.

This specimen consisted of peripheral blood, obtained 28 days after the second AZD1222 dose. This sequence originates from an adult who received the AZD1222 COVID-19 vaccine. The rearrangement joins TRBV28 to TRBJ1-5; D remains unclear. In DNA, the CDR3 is TGTGCCAGCAGCCCCAACCGGAACAATCAGCCCCAGCATTTT. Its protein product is CASSPNRNNQPQHF.